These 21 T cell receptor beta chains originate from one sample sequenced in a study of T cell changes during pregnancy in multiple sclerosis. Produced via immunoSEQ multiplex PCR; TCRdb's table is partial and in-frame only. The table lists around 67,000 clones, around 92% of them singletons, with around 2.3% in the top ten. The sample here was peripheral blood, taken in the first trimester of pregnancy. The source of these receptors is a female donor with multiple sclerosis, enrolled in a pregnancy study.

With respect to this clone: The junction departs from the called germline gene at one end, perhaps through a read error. DNA of the CDR3: TGTGCCACCAACGTGGGGCCAATGGGGCCTGAAGCTCTCTTT. It codes for CATNVGPMGPEALF. The rearrangement joins TRBV6-1 to TRBJ1-1, with D maybe TRBD1 (5 bases). Germline assignment: CDR1 MNHNS and CDR2 SASEGT. The CDR3 consists of 14 residues.

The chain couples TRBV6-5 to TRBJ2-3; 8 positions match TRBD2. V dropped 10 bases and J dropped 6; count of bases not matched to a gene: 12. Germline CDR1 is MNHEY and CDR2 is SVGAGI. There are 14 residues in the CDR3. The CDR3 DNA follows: TGTGCCACCCTCGGGACCCGCGGGGGGGATACGCAGTATTTT. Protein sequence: CATLGTRGGDTQYF.

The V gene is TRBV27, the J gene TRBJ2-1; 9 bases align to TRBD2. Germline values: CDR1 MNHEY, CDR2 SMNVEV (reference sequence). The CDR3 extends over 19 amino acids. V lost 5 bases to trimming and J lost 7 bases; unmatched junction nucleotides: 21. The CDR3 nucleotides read TGTGCCAGCAGTACCAGGGGGGGTAGCGGGAGATCTGAGCGTAATGAGCAGTTCTTC. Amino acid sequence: CASSTRGGSGRSERNEQFF.

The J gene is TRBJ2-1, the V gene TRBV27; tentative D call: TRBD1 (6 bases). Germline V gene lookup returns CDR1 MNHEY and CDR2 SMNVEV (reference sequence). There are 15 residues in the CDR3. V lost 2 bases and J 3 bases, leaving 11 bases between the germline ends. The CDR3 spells CASSLQDSYYNEQFF. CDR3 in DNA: TGTGCCAGCAGTTTACAGGACAGCTACTACAATGAGCAGTTCTTC.

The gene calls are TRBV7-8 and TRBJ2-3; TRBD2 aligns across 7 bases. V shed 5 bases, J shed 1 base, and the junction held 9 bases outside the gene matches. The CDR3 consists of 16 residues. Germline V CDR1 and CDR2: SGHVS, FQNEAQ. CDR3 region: CASSARREAGTDTQYF. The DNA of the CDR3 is TGTGCCAGCAGCGCGCGACGGGAGGCGGGCACAGATACGCAGTATTTT.

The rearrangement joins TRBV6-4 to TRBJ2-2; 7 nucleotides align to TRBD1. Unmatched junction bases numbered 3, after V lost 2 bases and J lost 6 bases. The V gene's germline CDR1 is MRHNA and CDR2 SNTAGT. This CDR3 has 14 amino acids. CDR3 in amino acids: CASSDGQGAGELFF. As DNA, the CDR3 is TGTGCCAGCAGTGACGGGCAGGGGGCCGGGGAGCTGTTTTTT.

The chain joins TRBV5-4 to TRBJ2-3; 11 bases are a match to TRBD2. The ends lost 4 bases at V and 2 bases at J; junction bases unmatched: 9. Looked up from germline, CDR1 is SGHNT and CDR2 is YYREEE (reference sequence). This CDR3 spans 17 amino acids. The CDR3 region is CASSQGLAVRLTDTQYF. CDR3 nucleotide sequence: TGTGCCAGCAGCCAGGGACTAGCGGTTCGACTCACAGATACGCAGTATTTT.

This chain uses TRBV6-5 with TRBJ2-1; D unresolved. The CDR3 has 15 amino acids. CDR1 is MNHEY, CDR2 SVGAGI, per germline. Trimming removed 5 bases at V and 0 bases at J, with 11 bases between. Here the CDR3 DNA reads TGTGCCAGCAGTACGACTGGTCTCTCCTACAATGAGCAGTTCTTC. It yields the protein CASSTTGLSYNEQFF.

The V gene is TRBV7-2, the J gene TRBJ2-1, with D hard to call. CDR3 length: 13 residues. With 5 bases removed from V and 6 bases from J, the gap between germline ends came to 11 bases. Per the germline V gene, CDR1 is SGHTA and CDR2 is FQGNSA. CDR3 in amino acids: CASSPLAPNEQFF. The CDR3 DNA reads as TGTGCCAGCAGCCCCCTGGCTCCCAATGAGCAGTTCTTC.

CDR3 residues: CASSDRTSGRYNEQFF. The CDR3 bases are TGTGCCAGCAGCGACCGGACTAGCGGGAGGTACAATGAGCAGTTCTTC. This chain uses TRBV21-1 with TRBJ2-1; the table gives TRBD2 as D, unverified against the DNA. TRBV21-1 is given as a pseudogene. The length of the CDR3 is 16 residues.

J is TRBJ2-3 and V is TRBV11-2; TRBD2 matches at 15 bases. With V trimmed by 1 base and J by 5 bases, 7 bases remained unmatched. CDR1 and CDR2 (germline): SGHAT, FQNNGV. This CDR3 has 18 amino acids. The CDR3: CASSLVWTSGRAGDTQYF. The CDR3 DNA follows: TGTGCCAGCAGCTTAGTCTGGACTAGCGGGAGGGCCGGAGATACGCAGTATTTT.

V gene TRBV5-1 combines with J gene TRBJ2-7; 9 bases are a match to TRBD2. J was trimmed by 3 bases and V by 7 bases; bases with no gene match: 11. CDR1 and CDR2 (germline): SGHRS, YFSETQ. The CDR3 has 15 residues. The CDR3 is CASSLAGRGGYEQYF. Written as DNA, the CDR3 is TGCGCCAGCTCCCTAGCGGGAAGGGGAGGCTACGAGCAGTACTTC.

The CDR3 spells CASSQGHQTTLAHNEQFF. In DNA form, the CDR3 reads TGCGCCAGCAGCCAAGGCCATCAAACTACACTGGCACACAATGAGCAGTTCTTC. The chain combines TRBV4-3 with TRBJ2-1; D is uncertain. From germline, CDR1 is LGHNA and CDR2 YSLEER. The CDR3 contains 18 residues. The V gene lost 1 base and the J gene lost 5 bases, with 21 bases spanning the gap.

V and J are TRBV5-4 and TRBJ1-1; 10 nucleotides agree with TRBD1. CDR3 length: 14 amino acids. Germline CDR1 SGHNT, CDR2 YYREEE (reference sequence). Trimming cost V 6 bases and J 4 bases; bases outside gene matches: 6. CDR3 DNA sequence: TGTGCCAGCAACCGGGACAGGGGTATCACTGAAGCTTTCTTT. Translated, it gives CASNRDRGITEAFF.

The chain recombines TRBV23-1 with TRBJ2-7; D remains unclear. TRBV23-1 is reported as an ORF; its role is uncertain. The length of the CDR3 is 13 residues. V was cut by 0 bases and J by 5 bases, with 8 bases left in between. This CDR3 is CASSQSPVNEQYF. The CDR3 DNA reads TGCGCCAGCAGTCAATCGCCGGTCAACGAGCAGTACTTC.

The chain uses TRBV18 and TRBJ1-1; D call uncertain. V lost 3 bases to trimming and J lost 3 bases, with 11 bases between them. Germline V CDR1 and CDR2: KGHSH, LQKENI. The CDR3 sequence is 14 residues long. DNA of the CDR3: TGTGCCAGCTCACCTCGGTCCAGCGACACTGAAGCTTTCTTT. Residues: CASSPRSSDTEAFF.

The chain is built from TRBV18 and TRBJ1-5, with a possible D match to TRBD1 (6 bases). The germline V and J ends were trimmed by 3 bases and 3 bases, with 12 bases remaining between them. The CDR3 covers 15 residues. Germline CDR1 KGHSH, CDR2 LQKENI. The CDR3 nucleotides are TGTGCCAGCTCACCCGGACAGACGTACAATCAGCCCCAGCATTTT. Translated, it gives CASSPGQTYNQPQHF.

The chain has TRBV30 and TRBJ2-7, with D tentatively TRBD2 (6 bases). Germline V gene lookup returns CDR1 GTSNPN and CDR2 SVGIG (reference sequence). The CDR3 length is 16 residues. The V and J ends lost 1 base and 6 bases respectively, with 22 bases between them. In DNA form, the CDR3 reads TGTGCCTGGAGTGACGGGACCGATGGAGGGATGTTCGAGCAGTACTTC. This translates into CAWSDGTDGGMFEQYF.

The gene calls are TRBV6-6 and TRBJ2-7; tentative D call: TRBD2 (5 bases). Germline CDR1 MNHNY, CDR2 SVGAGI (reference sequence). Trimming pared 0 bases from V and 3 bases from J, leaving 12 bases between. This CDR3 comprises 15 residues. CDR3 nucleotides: TGTGCCAGCAGTTACTCGTGGAGCGGTAACTACGAGCAGTACTTC. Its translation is CASSYSWSGNYEQYF.

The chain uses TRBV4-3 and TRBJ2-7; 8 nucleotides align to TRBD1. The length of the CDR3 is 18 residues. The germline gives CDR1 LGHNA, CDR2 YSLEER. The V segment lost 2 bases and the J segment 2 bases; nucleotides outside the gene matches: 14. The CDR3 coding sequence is TGCGCCAGCAGCCAAATTGCACCCAGGGGGCACCTAACCTACGAGCAGTACTTC. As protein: CASSQIAPRGHLTYEQYF.

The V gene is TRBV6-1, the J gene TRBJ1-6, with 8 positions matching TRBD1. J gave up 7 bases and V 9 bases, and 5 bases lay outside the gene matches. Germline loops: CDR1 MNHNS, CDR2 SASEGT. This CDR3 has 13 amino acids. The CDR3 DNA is TGTGCCAGTAAGACAGGGGACAATTCACCCCTCCACTTT. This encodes CASKTGDNSPLHF.